This is a list of T cell receptor beta chains from one sample in a study of blood T cell repertoires in COVID-19. Profiling relied on immunoSEQ multiplex PCR, and the TCRdb table lists in-frame clones only, not all of them. The sample holds roughly 100,000 clones, under 90% seen once. The specimen sequenced was peripheral blood. These receptors were collected from a man older than 75 with acute or convalescent COVID-19. Both conserved end residues are part of each CDR3.

v_call cdr3_aa
TRBV30 CAWSVSGYGYTF
TRBV5-1 CASSRSRLSEETQYF
TRBV7-6 CASKGAGGDTQYF
TRBV15 CATSRDRGVGYGYTF
TRBV19 CASSVANTGELFF
TRBV29-1 CSGGPLFADTQYF
TRBV7-8 CASSIRDSRETQYF
TRBV7-8 CASSFSAGAPYEQYF
TRBV9 CASSVEDRGFYGYTF
TRBV3-1/TRBV3-2 CASSQVGGPTIEQYF
TRBV6-5 CASRPTGGVETQYF
TRBV19 CASRASFRGGDQPQHF
TRBV7-9 CASRLGGDQPQHF
TRBV10-3 CAISGHPSGLAGDSYNEQFF
TRBV28 CASSLEGQGNRYGYTF
TRBV19 CASSISSRDTQYF
TRBV6-5 CASSSNTEAFF